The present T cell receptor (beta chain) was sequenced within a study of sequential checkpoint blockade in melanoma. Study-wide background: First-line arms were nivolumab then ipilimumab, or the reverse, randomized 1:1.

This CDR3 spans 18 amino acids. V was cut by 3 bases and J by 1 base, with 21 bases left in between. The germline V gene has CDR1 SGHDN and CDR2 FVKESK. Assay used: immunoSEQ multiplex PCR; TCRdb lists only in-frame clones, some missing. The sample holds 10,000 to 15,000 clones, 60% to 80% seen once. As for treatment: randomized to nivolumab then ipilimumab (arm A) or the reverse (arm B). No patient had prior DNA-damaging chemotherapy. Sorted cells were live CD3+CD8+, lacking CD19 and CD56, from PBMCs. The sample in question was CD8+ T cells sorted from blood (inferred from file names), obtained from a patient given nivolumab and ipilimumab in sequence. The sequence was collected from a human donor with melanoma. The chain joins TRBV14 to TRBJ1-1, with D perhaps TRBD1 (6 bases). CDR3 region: CASSHRGGLSSRNTEAFF. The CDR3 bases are TGTGCCAGCAGCCACCGAGGGGGTTTGAGCAGCAGGAACACTGAAGCTTTCTTT.